This T cell receptor beta chain originates from a study of patients and donors after allogeneic stem cell transplantation. TCRdb used MiXCR to reprocess the RT-PCR reads, holding one entry per CDR3 protein. Among roughly 960,000 distinct CDR3 sequences listed, about 20% were seen once. This CDR3 spans 16 amino acids. Trimming shortened V by 0 bases and J by 5 bases, and 16 bases separated the two germline ends. The germline CDR1 and CDR2 sequences are LNHNV and YYDKDF (reference sequence). The TCR comes from a human donor who was either an allogeneic HSCT recipient or a stem cell or donor lymphocyte infusion donor (not recorded which). It is not recorded whose cells these are; they may come from a transplant donor. What was sequenced was blood, either unsorted or a sorted T cell fraction (not recorded which). The chain uses TRBV15 and TRBJ2-5; no reliable D call. CDR3: CATSRDLESGLETQYF. The CDR3 bases are TGTGCCACCAGCAGAGATTTGGAGAGTGGGTTGGAGACCCAGTACTTC.